These 11 T cell receptor beta chains originate from one sample sequenced in a study of T-cell reconstitution after alpha-beta-depleted transplantation in children. Unique molecular identifiers were used in preparing the TCRbeta library. TCRdb re-analysed the PCR reads in MiXCR, keeping a single row per CDR3 protein. The sample includes 500,000 to 650,000 distinct CDR3 sequences, approximately 10% seen only once; the top ten take about 14%. Source: PBMCs, mostly from graft donor cells, taken 180 days after TCRalphabeta/CD19-depleted stem cell transplant. The receptor set was obtained from a female patient aged 2-10 years who had a stem cell transplant for aplastic anemia, so the T cells may come from the graft donor.

This clonotype was seen many times. The chain recombines TRBV9 with TRBJ1-1, with D unclear. The CDR3 covers 14 residues. The V gene lost 4 bases and the J gene lost 6 bases, with 16 bases spanning the gap. Germline assignment: CDR1 SGDLS and CDR2 YYNGEE. In DNA form, the CDR3 reads TGTGCCAGCAGCCCCCCCCTCCCGTCCGCTGAAGCTTTCTTT. Amino acid sequence: CASSPPLPSAEAFF. Combining the CDR3 with reference TRBV9 and TRBJ1-1 gives the whole variable domain DSGVTQTPKHLITATGQRVTLRCSPRSGDLSVYWYQQSLDQGLQFLIQYYNGEERAKGNILERFSAQQFPDLHSELNLSSLELGDSALYFCASSPPLPSAEAFFGQGTRLTVV.

Only a few counts were recorded for this clonotype. The J gene is TRBJ2-7, the V gene TRBV7-8, with TRBD2 matching over 10 bases. The CDR3 contains 17 residues. V trimming: 6 bases; J trimming: 1 base; junction bases outside the gene matches: 12. Germline V gene sequence: CDR1 SGHVS, CDR2 FQNEAQ. CDR3 protein: CASSFRTIAGGSYEQYF. The CDR3 DNA is TGTGCCAGCAGTTTTCGGACTATAGCGGGGGGATCCTACGAGCAGTACTTC.

J is TRBJ1-2 and V is TRBV7-3; 9 bases are a match to TRBD1. The junction had 5 bases not matched to a gene; V was cut back by 0 bases and J by 6 bases. CDR1 and CDR2 (germline): SGHTA, FQGTGA. The CDR3 runs 15 residues. The CDR3 DNA follows: TGTGCCAGCAGCTTAACGAGCGGACAGGGGAATGGCTACACCTTC. It yields the protein CASSLTSGQGNGYTF.

This clonotype has ten or more counts. The chain recombines TRBV20-1 with TRBJ1-1, with 10 nucleotides matching TRBD1. Germline CDR1 DFQATT, CDR2 SNEGSKA (reference sequence). The CDR3 is 15 amino acids. With V trimmed by 5 bases and J by 3 bases, 9 bases remained unmatched. In DNA, the CDR3 is TGCAGTGCTCGCCTGCCGGGACAGGGGTACACTGAAGCTTTCTTT. It codes for CSARLPGQGYTEAFF.

This clonotype was seen a few times. CDR3 amino acids: CSASSGNSYNEQFF. The CDR3 coding sequence is TGCAGTGCTAGTTCCGGGAATTCCTACAATGAGCAGTTCTTC. The chain links TRBV20-1 to TRBJ2-1; maybe TRBD2 (5 bases). The CDR3 covers 14 residues. Germline-derived CDR1 and CDR2 are DFQATT and SNEGSKA (reference sequence). Between the trimmed V and J ends, which lost 3 bases and 1 base, there was a span of 10 bases.

The chain has TRBV6-2 or TRBV6-3 and TRBJ2-4; D remains unclear. The V end was cut by 7 bases, the J end by 3 bases, with 19 bases between. CDR3 length: 16 amino acids. Germline lookup yields CDR1 MNHEY and CDR2 SVGEGT. The CDR3 sequence is CASTKEAYRDKNIQYF. In DNA form, the CDR3 reads TGTGCCAGCACCAAAGAGGCGTACCGAGACAAAAACATTCAGTACTTC.

The sample holds a few counts of this clonotype. CDR3 amino acids: CASSPPWLGELFF. DNA of the CDR3: TGTGCCAGCAGTCCCCCTTGGCTCGGGGAGCTGTTTTTT. This chain joins TRBV27 and TRBJ2-2, with no clear D. Trimming removed 5 bases from V and 7 bases from J, with 11 bases in between. Looked up from germline, CDR1 is MNHEY and CDR2 is SMNVEV (reference sequence). This CDR3 has 13 amino acids.

This clonotype was found a few times. The chain employs TRBV12-3 or TRBV12-4 and TRBJ2-2, with 11 bases aligning to TRBD1. The CDR3 runs to 17 residues. Trimming removed 1 base from V and 3 bases from J; junction bases left unmatched: 4. CDR3 bases: TGTGCCAGCAGTTTAGTCCCGGGACAGGGGGACACCGGGGAGCTGTTTTTT. Encoded protein: CASSLVPGQGDTGELFF.

This clonotype showed up just a few times. This chain joins TRBV18 and TRBJ1-5; D gene ambiguous. The CDR3 covers 18 residues. Trimming removed 1 base from V and 0 bases from J, with 16 bases in between. Germline V lookup: CDR1 KGHSH, CDR2 LQKENI. As DNA, the CDR3 is TGTGCCAGCTCACCACAGGGTGTACAACCATATAGCAATCAGCCCCAGCATTTT. It yields the protein CASSPQGVQPYSNQPQHF.

The J gene is TRBJ2-5, the V gene TRBV28; the D gene is possibly TRBD1 (6 bases). The germline CDR1 and CDR2 sequences are MDHEN and SYDVKM. V lost 5 bases to trimming and J lost 4 bases, with 14 bases between them. The CDR3 length is 14 residues. The chain's CDR3 is CASSLTGSRETQYF. CDR3 nucleotides: TGTGCCAGCAGTCTTACAGGGTCCCGAGAGACCCAGTACTTC. Together with reference TRBV28 and TRBJ2-5, the CDR3 gives the full variable domain: DVKVTQSSRYLVKRTGEKVFLECVQDMDHENMFWYRQDPGLGLRLIYFSYDVKMKEKGDIPEGYSVSREKKERFSLILESASTNQTSMYLCASSLTGSRETQYFGPGTRLLVL.

The V call is TRBV25-1, the J call TRBJ2-5, with a possible D match to TRBD1 (6 bases). Deletions cut 3 bases from V and 5 bases from J, with 13 bases between. Germline-derived CDR1 and CDR2 are MGHDK and SYGVNS. The CDR3 runs 14 residues. CDR3 protein: CASSEGASWETQYF. CDR3 nucleotides: TGTGCCAGCAGTGAGGGGGCCTCCTGGGAGACCCAGTACTTC.